This T cell receptor beta chain was profiled in a study of chemoradiotherapy in HPV16-positive cancers (dated by TCRdb to between 2021 and 2024). Describing the broader study: Functional T-cell assays on cells from two HPV16-positive patients defined candidate HPV-specific T-cell clones and common TCR motifs. The study asked whether T-cell immunity against the HPV oncoproteins E6 and E7 changes during chemoradiotherapy and whether it affects survival. The candidate HPV-specific TCRs and motifs were then tracked in TCR repertoires from about 90 patients with HPV-related cancers.

Broad study findings and their caveats: Expansion of candidate HPV-specific clones and E7-related TCR motifs was observed in the tumor microenvironment during treatment, whereas no such expansion was observed for non-HPV-specific T cells. The survival association was reported for HPV16-positive patients, and the functional definition of HPV-specific T cells was derived from only two HPV16-positive patients. In HPV16-positive patients, expansion of HPV-responsive T cells during chemoradiotherapy was found to be associated with improved recurrence-free survival.

Comments on this clone: The specificity of this receptor is unknown. No quality values exist for individual bases; no much larger clone is one base distant.

Via the germline V gene (reference sequence), CDR1 is SEHNR and CDR2 FQNEAQ. The CDR3, cysteine through phenylalanine, is 15 amino acids long. Left in the record is the CDR3 DNA by itself, 45 bases read in frame from the first base. The V end gives up 5 bases and the J end 7 bases, leaving 6 bases in the junction not matched to a gene. To prepare the library, the immunoSEQ multiplex PCR assay was applied. The source is immuneACCESS, and TCRdb retained only in-frame sequences with V and J called. Part of the clones is not carried over; for the studies checked, unresolved V genes explain less than half of this, and the remainder is unexplained. This sample has about 14,000 clones in its table, and roughly 93% of those were observed once. About 2.5% of the sample lies in the top ten. Repertoires were sampled multiple times during chemoradiotherapy, which allowed clonal expansion in the tumor microenvironment to be followed.

This sample comprised blood, obtained from a patient who underwent chemoradiotherapy. This clonotype originated in a human donor with HPV-associated anogenital cancer. The sequence is built from TRBV7-9 and TRBJ2-2, with TRBD1 identical over 11 junction bases. Here the CDR3 is given as CASSTGTGGIGELFF. The nucleotides are TGTGCCAGCAGCACCGGGACAGGGGGAATCGGGGAGCTGTTTTTT.